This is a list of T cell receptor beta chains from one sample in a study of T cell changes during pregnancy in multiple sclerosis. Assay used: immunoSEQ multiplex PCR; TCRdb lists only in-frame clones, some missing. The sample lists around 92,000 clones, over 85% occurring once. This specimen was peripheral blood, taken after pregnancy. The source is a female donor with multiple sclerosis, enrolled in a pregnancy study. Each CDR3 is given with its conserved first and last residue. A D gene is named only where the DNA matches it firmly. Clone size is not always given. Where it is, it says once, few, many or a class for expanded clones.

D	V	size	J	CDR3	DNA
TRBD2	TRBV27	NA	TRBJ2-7	CASSVTSADSYEQYF	TGTGCCAGCAGTGTGACTAGCGCAGACTCCTACGAGCAGTACTTC
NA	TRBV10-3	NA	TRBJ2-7	CAISEAGPYEQYF	TGTGCCATCAGTGAGGCGGGCCCCTACGAGCAGTACTTC
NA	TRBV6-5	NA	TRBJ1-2	CASSYTGYDGYTF	TGTGCCAGCAGTTACACAGGCTACGATGGCTACACCTTC
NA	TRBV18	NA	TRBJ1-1	CASSPQGFNTEAFF	TGTGCCAGCTCACCACAGGGGTTTAACACTGAAGCTTTCTTT
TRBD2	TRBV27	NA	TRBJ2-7	CASSSGLAVEQYF	TGTGCCAGCAGTTCCGGACTAGCTGTCGAGCAGTACTTC
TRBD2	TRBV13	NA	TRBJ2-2	CASSLLAGAKQIHNTGELFF	TGTGCCAGCAGCCTACTAGCGGGGGCCAAACAAATACATAACACCGGGGAGCTGTTTTTT
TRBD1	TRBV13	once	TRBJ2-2	CASSSYNRGGELFF	TGTGCCAGCAGCTCATACAACAGGGGTGGGGAGCTGTTTTTT
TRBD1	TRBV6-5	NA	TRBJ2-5	CASSSTTGVQETQYF	TGTGCCAGCAGTTCCACGACAGGGGTCCAAGAGACCCAGTACTTC
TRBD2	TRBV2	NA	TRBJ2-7	CASSAAASGSSYEQYF	TGTGCCAGCAGTGCGGCTGCTAGCGGGAGCTCCTACGAGCAGTACTTC
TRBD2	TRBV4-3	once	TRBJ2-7	CASSLSGREFHEQYF	TGCGCCAGCAGCCTTAGCGGGAGGGAGTTCCACGAGCAGTACTTC
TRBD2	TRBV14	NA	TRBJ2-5	CASSQTRAIAGGETQYF	TGTGCCAGCAGCCAAACCCGGGCGATAGCGGGAGGAGAGACCCAGTACTTC
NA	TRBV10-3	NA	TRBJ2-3	CAISESGNLIYTDTQYF	TGTGCCATCAGTGAGTCGGGCAACCTCATATACACAGATACGCAGTATTTT
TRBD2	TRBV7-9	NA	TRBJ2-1	CASNLGGRGSNEQFF	TGTGCCAGCAACTTAGGCGGGAGAGGGTCCAATGAGCAGTTCTTC
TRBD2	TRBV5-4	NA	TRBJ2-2	CASSLISGRYGGELFF	TGTGCCAGCAGCTTGATCAGCGGGAGGTACGGCGGGGAGCTGTTTTTT
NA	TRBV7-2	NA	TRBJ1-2	CASSLPGGNYGYTF	TGTGCCAGCAGCTTACCCGGCGGTAACTATGGCTACACCTTC
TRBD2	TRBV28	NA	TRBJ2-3	CASTPGLAGGSTDTQYF	TGTGCCAGCACCCCGGGACTAGCGGGAGGGAGCACAGATACGCAGTATTTT
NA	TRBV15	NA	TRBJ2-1	CATSSLFINEQFF	TGTGCCACCAGCAGCCTTTTTATAAATGAGCAGTTCTTC
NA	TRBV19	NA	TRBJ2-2	CASSEPSTGSWELFF	TGTGCCAGTAGTGAACCTTCTACAGGGTCCTGGGAGCTGTTTTTT
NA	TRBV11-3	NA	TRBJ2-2	CASSHTGVNTGELFF	TGTGCCAGCAGCCATACGGGGGTGAACACCGGGGAGCTGTTTTTT
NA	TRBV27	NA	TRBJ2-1	CASRGLSYNEQFF	TGTGCCAGCAGGGGGCTGTCCTACAATGAGCAGTTCTTC
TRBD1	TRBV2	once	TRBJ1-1	CASSYRGANTEAFF	TGTGCCAGCAGTTACAGGGGGGCTAACACTGAAGCTTTCTTT
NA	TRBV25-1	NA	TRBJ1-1	CASSAWETMNTEAFF	TGTGCCAGCAGTGCGTGGGAGACCATGAACACTGAAGCTTTCTTT
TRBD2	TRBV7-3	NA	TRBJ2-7	CASSLGAGGPHEQYF	TGTGCCAGCAGCTTAGGAGCGGGAGGGCCCCACGAGCAGTACTTC
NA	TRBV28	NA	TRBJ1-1	CASSSTLTGNTEAFF	TGTGCCAGCAGTTCGACCCTCACGGGGAACACTGAAGCTTTCTTT
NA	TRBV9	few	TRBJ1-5	CASSVEGADNQPQHF	TGTGCCAGCAGCGTAGAGGGAGCCGATAATCAGCCCCAGCATTTT
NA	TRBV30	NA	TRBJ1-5	CAWSFAGSNQPQHF	TGTGCCTGGAGTTTTGCGGGGAGCAATCAGCCCCAGCATTTT
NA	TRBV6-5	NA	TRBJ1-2	CASSYGLNYGYTF	TGTGCCAGCAGTTACGGGCTTAACTATGGCTACACCTTC
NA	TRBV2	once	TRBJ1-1	CASSDNRNTEAFF	TGTGCCAGCAGTGACAACAGGAACACTGAAGCTTTCTTT
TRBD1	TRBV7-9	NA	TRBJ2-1	CASSLTTGGEQFF	TGTGCCAGCAGCTTAACGACAGGGGGTGAGCAGTTCTTC
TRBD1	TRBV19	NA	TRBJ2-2	CASKKPRPGQGGTGELFF	TGTGCCAGCAAGAAACCCCGACCCGGACAGGGTGGCACCGGGGAGCTGTTTTTT
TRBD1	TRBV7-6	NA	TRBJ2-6	CASSARDRVTGANVLTF	TGTGCCAGCAGCGCTCGGGACAGGGTAACTGGGGCCAACGTCCTGACTTTC
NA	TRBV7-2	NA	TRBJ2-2	CASKLGANTGELFF	TGTGCCAGCAAATTAGGGGCGAACACCGGGGAGCTGTTTTTT
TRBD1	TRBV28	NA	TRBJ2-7	CASKLPGTAAEQYF	TGTGCCAGCAAACTACCCGGGACAGCCGCCGAGCAGTACTTC
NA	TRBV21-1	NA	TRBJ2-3	CASSKYDGSAGTDTQYF	TGTGCCAGCAGCAAATATGACGGGAGTGCCGGCACAGATACGCAGTATTTT
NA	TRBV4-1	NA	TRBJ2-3	CASSQEAPGLLDTQYF	TGCGCCAGCAGCCAAGAAGCCCCAGGGCTCTTAGATACGCAGTATTTT
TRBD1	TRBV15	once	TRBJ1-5	CATSSGQGGQPQHF	TGTGCCACCAGCAGCGGACAGGGAGGACAGCCCCAGCATTTT
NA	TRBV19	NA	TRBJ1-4	CASSPRGVYEKLFF	TGTGCCAGTAGCCCCCGGGGGGTTTATGAAAAACTGTTTTTT
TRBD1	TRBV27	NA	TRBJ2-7	CASQLWTGISYEQYF	TGTGCCAGCCAACTTTGGACAGGGATCTCCTACGAGCAGTACTTC
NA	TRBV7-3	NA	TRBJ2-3	CASSLQSSSSTDTQYF	TGTGCCAGCAGCTTACAGTCGTCCTCTAGCACAGATACGCAGTATTTT
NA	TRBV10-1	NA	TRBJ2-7	CASSEGHEQYF	TGCGCCAGCAGTGAGGGGCACGAGCAGTACTTC
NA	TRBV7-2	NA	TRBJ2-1	CASSSRVDYNEQFF	TGTGCCAGCAGCTCAAGAGTTGACTACAATGAGCAGTTCTTC
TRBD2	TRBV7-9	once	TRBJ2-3	CASSSAWAGVGDTQYF	TGTGCCAGCAGTTCGGCTTGGGCGGGAGTGGGGGATACGCAGTATTTT
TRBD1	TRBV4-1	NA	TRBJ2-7	CATSEGADGYEQYF	TGCGCCACCTCTGAGGGGGCGGACGGCTACGAGCAGTACTTC